The rows below give T cell receptor beta chains drawn from one sample of a study of cytomegalovirus exposure and HLA in healthy donors. Assay: immunoSEQ multiplex PCR; the TCRdb copy retains only in-frame clones and omits some. The data show about 270,000 clones, just over 85% seen once. Sequenced input: PBMCs. These receptors were taken from a man aged 35-49 years in good health and CMV-seropositive. Both conserved end residues are part of each CDR3. Fields, in order: CDR3 protein, CDR3 DNA, V gene, D gene, clone size, J gene. A D gene is named only where the DNA matches it firmly. Where a row states a size, it is once, few, many or the class of an expanded clone; other rows omit it.

CAWRGGSGANVLTF | TGTGCCTGGAGGGGAGGGTCCGGGGCCAACGTCCTGACTTTC | TRBV30 | TRBD2 | . | TRBJ2-6
CASSFSGRSGAEAFF | TGCGCCAGCAGCTTTTCAGGGCGGTCAGGCGCTGAAGCTTTCTTT | TRBV5-1 | . | . | TRBJ1-1
CASLRSGRSMLAKNIQYF | TGTGCCAGCCTTCGCAGCGGACGATCTATGCTAGCCAAAAACATTCAGTACTTC | TRBV2 | . | . | TRBJ2-4
CASSLRAWRGEKLFF | TGTGCCAGCAGCCTAAGAGCCTGGCGAGGTGAAAAACTGTTTTTT | TRBV5-6 | . | . | TRBJ1-4
CASSSSGRAGKDTQYF | TGCGCCAGCAGCTCTAGCGGGAGGGCCGGTAAAGATACGCAGTATTTT | TRBV5-1 | TRBD2 | . | TRBJ2-3
CASSQQGLNSPLHF | TGTGCCAGCAGCCAACAGGGCTTGAACTCACCCCTCCACTTT | TRBV5-6 | . | once | TRBJ1-6
CASSLGAFWGDEQFF | TGTGCCAGCAGCTTGGGGGCTTTCTGGGGCGATGAGCAGTTCTTC | TRBV5-6 | . | . | TRBJ2-1
CASRGGGDQPQHF | TGTGCCAGCAGGGGCGGAGGCGATCAGCCCCAGCATTTT | TRBV2 | . | . | TRBJ1-5
CASTSGQGSYEQYF | TGTGCCAGTACCTCAGGACAGGGGTCCTACGAGCAGTACTTC | TRBV19 | TRBD1 | . | TRBJ2-7
CASSRNQPQHF | TGTGCCAGCAGCAGGAATCAGCCCCAGCATTTT | TRBV28 | . | few | TRBJ1-5
CASSRGRAANTGELFF | TGTGCCAGCAGCCGCGGGAGGGCTGCGAACACCGGGGAGCTGTTTTTT | TRBV7-3 | TRBD2 | . | TRBJ2-2
CASSVSAETESLRFF | TGTGCCAGCAGCGTAAGCGCAGAGACCGAGTCCCTTCGTTTTTTC | TRBV9 | . | once | TRBJ1-2
CASSHRGVNTEAFF | TGTGCCAGCAGCCACAGGGGAGTAAACACTGAAGCTTTCTTT | TRBV6-1 | TRBD1 | . | TRBJ1-1
CASSPSGGNTEAFF | TGTGCCAGCTCACCCTCCGGGGGGAACACTGAAGCTTTCTTT | TRBV18 | . | . | TRBJ1-1
CASSYTGDRTDTQYF | TGTGCCAGCAGTTACACAGGGGATCGCACAGATACGCAGTATTTT | TRBV6-5 | TRBD1 | . | TRBJ2-3
CASSVYQGKVEQYF | TGTGCCAGCAGTGTATACCAGGGGAAGGTCGAGCAGTACTTC | TRBV2 | . | . | TRBJ2-7
CSSTFFGGTLSETQYF | TGTTCCAGCACCTTCTTTGGCGGGACCTTATCAGAGACCCAGTACTTC | TRBV7-9 | . | . | TRBJ2-5
CASSAGLALEAFF | TGTGCCAGCAGTGCAGGGTTGGCCCTTGAAGCTTTCTTT | TRBV2 | . | . | TRBJ1-1
CASSPASSGSYEQYF | TGTGCCAGCTCACCGGCTTCTAGCGGGAGTTACGAGCAGTACTTC | TRBV18 | TRBD2 | . | TRBJ2-7
CASSGGRGRQETQYF | TGTGCCAGCAGTGGGGGCAGGGGGCGGCAAGAGACCCAGTACTTC | TRBV2 | TRBD1 | . | TRBJ2-5
CASSPPGGNHNEQFF | TGTGCCAGCAGCCCTCCAGGGGGGAACCACAATGAGCAGTTCTTC | TRBV4-2 | . | once | TRBJ2-1
CASSSGGRTPDTQYF | TGTGCCAGCAGCTCCGGGGGACGGACCCCCGATACGCAGTATTTT | TRBV13 | . | . | TRBJ2-3
CASYGGATYEQYF | TGTGCCAGCTACGGGGGGGCCACCTACGAGCAGTACTTC | TRBV28 | TRBD2 | . | TRBJ2-7
CASSSRGSYEQYF | TGTGCCAGCAGCTCCAGGGGCTCCTACGAGCAGTACTTC | TRBV6-7 | . | . | TRBJ2-7
CANRPGGSGTDTQYF | TGTGCCAACCGCCCAGGCGGGAGTGGCACAGATACGCAGTATTTT | TRBV2 | TRBD2 | . | TRBJ2-3
CSAAARPLHF | TGCAGTGCAGCGGCTCGTCCCCTCCACTTT | TRBV20-1 | . | . | TRBJ1-6
CASSLDRGPSYGYTF | TGCGCCAGCAGCTTGGACAGGGGCCCTTCCTATGGCTACACCTTC | TRBV5-1 | TRBD1 | few | TRBJ1-2
CASRPTYEQYF | TGTGCCAGCAGGCCTACCTACGAGCAGTACTTC | TRBV2 | . | . | TRBJ2-7
CASSLTGSGELFF | TGTGCCAGTAGTCTAACAGGGTCCGGGGAGCTGTTTTTT | TRBV19 | . | . | TRBJ2-2
CASSGGLARTLNNEQFF | TGCGCCAGCAGCGGGGGACTAGCGCGAACCCTAAACAATGAGCAGTTCTTC | TRBV5-1 | TRBD2 | . | TRBJ2-1
CASSLIGETHNEQFF | TGCGCCAGCAGCTTGATTGGGGAGACACACAATGAGCAGTTCTTC | TRBV5-1 | . | once | TRBJ2-1
CASSEVSGEEQYF | TGTGCCAGCAGTGAAGTTTCCGGGGAGGAGCAGTACTTC | TRBV6-1 | . | . | TRBJ2-7
CASSSGTGIHEQYF | TGTGCCAGCAGCTCCGGCACAGGGATCCACGAGCAGTACTTC | TRBV5-4 | . | . | TRBJ2-7
CASSNFGNTIYF | TGTGCCAGTAGTAACTTCGGAAACACCATATATTTT | TRBV19 | . | few | TRBJ1-3
CASSQEGVGRRANEQFF | TGCGCCAGCAGCCAAGAAGGGGTCGGGAGGCGGGCCAATGAGCAGTTCTTC | TRBV4-3 | TRBD2 | . | TRBJ2-1
CASSPRDSYNEQFF | TGTGCCAGCAGCCCTCGGGACAGTTACAATGAGCAGTTCTTC | TRBV9 | TRBD1 | . | TRBJ2-1
CASRASGINTGELFF | TGCGCCAGCAGGGCTAGCGGGATAAACACCGGGGAGCTGTTTTTT | TRBV5-1 | TRBD2 | . | TRBJ2-2
CASSLGRLAGKPQETQYF | TGTGCCAGCAGCTTAGGCCGCCTAGCGGGGAAACCCCAAGAGACCCAGTACTTC | TRBV7-9 | TRBD2 | . | TRBJ2-5
CASTASGANYGYTF | TGTGCCAGCACTGCTTCAGGGGCTAACTATGGCTACACCTTC | TRBV6-5 | . | . | TRBJ1-2
CASSVLNYNEQFF | TGTGCCAGTAGTGTACTAAACTACAATGAGCAGTTCTTC | TRBV19 | . | . | TRBJ2-1
CASNPDNTYEQYF | TGTGCCAGCAACCCGGACAATACCTACGAGCAGTACTTC | TRBV6-6 | . | . | TRBJ2-7
CASYETGGTGELFF | TGTGCCAGTTACGAAACAGGGGGCACCGGGGAGCTGTTTTTT | TRBV28 | TRBD1 | once | TRBJ2-2
CASSLGQGVYEQYF | TGTGCCAGCAGCTTGGGACAGGGAGTCTACGAGCAGTACTTC | TRBV7-9 | TRBD1 | . | TRBJ2-7
CASNPGGATNEKLFF | TGTGCCAGCAATCCAGGGGGTGCAACTAATGAAAAACTGTTTTTT | TRBV28 | TRBD1 | . | TRBJ1-4